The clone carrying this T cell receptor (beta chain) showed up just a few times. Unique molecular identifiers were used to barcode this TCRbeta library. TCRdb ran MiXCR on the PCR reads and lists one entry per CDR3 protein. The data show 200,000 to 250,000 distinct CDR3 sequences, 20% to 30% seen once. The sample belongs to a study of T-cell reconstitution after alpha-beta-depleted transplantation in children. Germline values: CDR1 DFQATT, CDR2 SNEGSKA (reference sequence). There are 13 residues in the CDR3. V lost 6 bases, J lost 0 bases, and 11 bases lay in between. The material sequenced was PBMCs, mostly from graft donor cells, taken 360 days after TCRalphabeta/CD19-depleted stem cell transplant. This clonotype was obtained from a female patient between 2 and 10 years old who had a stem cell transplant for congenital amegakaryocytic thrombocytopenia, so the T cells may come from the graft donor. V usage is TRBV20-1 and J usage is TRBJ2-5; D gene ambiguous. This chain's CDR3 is CSAPTPDQETQYF. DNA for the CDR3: TGCAGTGCGCCGACACCCGACCAAGAGACCCAGTACTTC.